This entry lists 27 T cell receptor beta chains sequenced from one sample in a study of cytomegalovirus exposure and HLA in healthy donors. The PCR used 60 Vbeta and 13 Jbeta primers. Sequencing was performed with immunoSEQ multiplex PCR; in TCRdb, only in-frame clones are kept and a portion is missing. The top ten hold around 1.9% of the sample, which has under 200,000 clones, around four fifths seen once. Sequenced sample: PBMCs. The receptors here all came from a man between 18 and 29 years old in good health and CMV-seronegative.

The chain recombines TRBV28 with TRBJ1-4; no reliable D call. V was cut by 2 bases and J by 4 bases, with 8 bases left in between. Germline loops: CDR1 MDHEN, CDR2 SYDVKM. The CDR3 is 14 residues long. The CDR3 spells CASSLPRVNEKLFF. CDR3 nucleotide sequence: TGTGCCAGCAGTTTACCGAGGGTTAATGAAAAACTGTTTTTT. Based on the CDR3 plus reference TRBV28 and TRBJ1-4, the full variable domain is DVKVTQSSRYLVKRTGEKVFLECVQDMDHENMFWYRQDPGLGLRLIYFSYDVKMKEKGDIPEGYSVSREKKERFSLILESASTNQTSMYLCASSLPRVNEKLFFGSGTQLSVL.

The chain uses TRBV10-3 and TRBJ2-1; 11 nucleotides align to TRBD1. This CDR3 spans 17 amino acids. V shed 5 bases and J 6 bases; nucleotides not matched to a gene: 12. CDR1 and CDR2 (germline): ENHRY, SYGVKD. The CDR3: CAISRDRGGQGGNEQFF. The CDR3 bases are TGTGCCATCAGTCGGGATAGGGGGGGACAGGGGGGCAATGAGCAGTTCTTC.

The chain has TRBV5-1 and TRBJ1-6, with 7 bases fitting TRBD1. The germline gives CDR1 SGHRS, CDR2 YFSETQ. V shed 6 bases, J shed 5 bases, and the junction held 2 bases outside the gene matches. The CDR3 loop spans 13 amino acids. The CDR3 DNA follows: TGCGCCAGCACAGGGGGGAATAATTCACCCCTCCACTTT. Translation gives CASTGGNNSPLHF.

The CDR3 nucleotides are TGTGCCAGCTCGTACAGGGAAGCGCAGTATTTT. It codes for CASSYREAQYF. V gene TRBV18 combines with J gene TRBJ2-3, with D possibly being TRBD1 (6 bases). This CDR3 comprises 11 residues. V was shortened by 6 bases and J by 10 bases, with 11 bases between the two germline ends. Looked up from germline, CDR1 is KGHSH and CDR2 is LQKENI.

This sequence joins TRBV7-8 and TRBJ2-7, with TRBD2 identical over 8 bases. This CDR3 region has 16 residues. The trim removed 0 bases at V and 2 bases at J, leaving 6 bases unmatched. Germline V gene lookup returns CDR1 SGHVS and CDR2 FQNEAQ. Written as DNA, the CDR3 is TGTGCCAGCAGCTTAGCGAGGCTAGCGGGTACCTACGAGCAGTACTTC. Its protein product is CASSLARLAGTYEQYF.

V is TRBV5-4 and J is TRBJ2-3, with 15 nucleotides matching TRBD2. The V segment lost 4 bases and the J segment 6 bases; nucleotides outside the gene matches: 6. Looked up from germline, CDR1 is SGHNT and CDR2 is YYREEE (reference sequence). There are 16 residues in the CDR3. CDR3 DNA sequence: TGTGCCAGCAGCCCCCGGACTAGCGGGAGGGGGGATACGCAGTATTTT. Protein: CASSPRTSGRGDTQYF.

The chain combines TRBV7-2 with TRBJ2-7; D gene unclear. V was shortened by 4 bases and J by 2 bases, with 9 bases between the two germline ends. Germline V gene sequence: CDR1 SGHTA, CDR2 FQGNSA. The CDR3 sequence is 13 residues long. CDR3 protein: CASSSRFAYEQYF. The CDR3 nucleotides read TGTGCCAGCAGCTCACGGTTCGCCTACGAGCAGTACTTC.

This sequence joins TRBV6-1 and TRBJ2-5; TRBD2 matches 11 bases. The closer fit of TRBJ2-7 to the DNA end suggests the J call may be wrong. CDR3 length equals 14 residues. Germline V gene lookup returns CDR1 MNHNS and CDR2 SASEGT. The CDR3 is CASSRLAGLYEQYF. In DNA form, the CDR3 reads TGTGCCAGCAGCCGACTAGCGGGACTCTACGAGCAGTACTTC.

This chain joins TRBV7-9 and TRBJ2-7, with 11 bases aligning to TRBD1. V shed 5 bases and J 6 bases; nucleotides not matched to a gene: 3. The CDR3 loop spans 13 amino acids. Looked up from germline, CDR1 is SEHNR and CDR2 is FQNEAQ (reference sequence). CDR3 loop: CASSGTGGTEQYF. Written as DNA, the CDR3 is TGTGCCAGCAGCGGGACAGGGGGTACCGAGCAGTACTTC.

The CDR3, as DNA: TGTGCCTGGACAGACTCCTATAATTCACCCCTCCACTTT. Amino acids: CAWTDSYNSPLHF. The chain recombines TRBV30 with TRBJ1-6; D remains ambiguous. The germline V gene encodes CDR1 GTSNPN and CDR2 SVGIG (reference sequence). V lost 4 bases to trimming and J lost 0 bases, with 4 bases between them. The CDR3 covers 13 residues. The variable domain in full, with the rest retrieved from reference TRBV30 and TRBJ1-6, is SQTIHQWPATLVQPVGSPLSLECTVEGTSNPNLYWYRQAAGRGLQLLFYSVGIGQISSEVPQNLSASRPQDRQFILSSKKLLLSDSGFYLCAWTDSYNSPLHFGNGTRLTVT.

The chain couples TRBV9 to TRBJ1-6; D gene ambiguous. Trimming cost V 0 bases and J 7 bases, with 8 bases left between them. This CDR3 is 14 amino acids long. Germline V gene data show CDR1 as SGDLS and CDR2 as YYNGEE. The chain's CDR3 is CASSVGRGNSPLHF. The CDR3 coding sequence is TGTGCCAGCAGCGTAGGCCGGGGAAATTCACCCCTCCACTTT. Full variable domain (outside the CDR3, taken from reference TRBV9 and TRBJ1-6): DSGVTQTPKHLITATGQRVTLRCSPRSGDLSVYWYQQSLDQGLQFLIQYYNGEERAKGNILERFSAQQFPDLHSELNLSSLELGDSALYFCASSVGRGNSPLHFGNGTRLTVT.

V and J are TRBV5-6 and TRBJ2-5, with D uncertain. CDR3 length: 15 residues. Per the germline V gene, CDR1 is SGHDT and CDR2 is YYEEEE. Trimming stripped 1 base from V and 1 base from J, with 11 bases between. The CDR3: CASSLQAASQETQYF. In DNA form, the CDR3 reads TGTGCCAGCAGCTTGCAGGCAGCTTCCCAAGAGACCCAGTACTTC.

This clone was recorded a few times. This sequence joins TRBV4-1 and TRBJ2-3; 8 bases are a match to TRBD2. V shed 1 base and J 5 bases; nucleotides not matched to a gene: 8. The CDR3 has 16 residues. The V gene's germline CDR1 is MGHRA and CDR2 YSYEKL. This CDR3 is CASSQGSAGVRDTQYF. The CDR3 DNA follows: TGCGCCAGCAGCCAAGGATCAGCGGGAGTAAGAGATACGCAGTATTTT.

This clone has more than one count but fewer than ten. The chain carries TRBV5-1 and TRBJ1-1; 7 nucleotides match TRBD1. The CDR3 covers 16 residues. Germline-derived CDR1 and CDR2 are SGHRS and YFSETQ. V lost 0 bases and J lost 0; bases outside the gene matches: 5. The CDR3, as DNA: TGCGCCAGCAGCTTGGTTGGGACAGCATTGAACACTGAAGCTTTCTTT. Its protein is CASSLVGTALNTEAFF.

J is TRBJ2-7 and V is TRBV6-5; maybe TRBD1 (6 bases). Germline V gives CDR1 MNHEY, CDR2 SVGAGI. V was shortened by 5 bases and J by 3 bases, with 14 bases between the two germline ends. CDR3 length: 14 amino acids. The CDR3 coding sequence is TGTGCCAGCAGTCCCTATTGGGGGCTCTACGAGCAGTACTTC. This encodes CASSPYWGLYEQYF.

The V gene is TRBV4-3, the J gene TRBJ1-1; no firm D call. The CDR3 is 12 residues long. V was trimmed by 0 bases and J by 9 bases, leaving 8 bases between them. Germline V gives CDR1 LGHNA, CDR2 YSLEER. CDR3: CASSQEGSKAFF. The CDR3 DNA follows: TGCGCCAGCAGCCAAGAGGGGAGTAAAGCTTTCTTT.

The chain couples TRBV7-3 to TRBJ2-1; 15 bases match TRBD2. Germline CDR1 reads SGHTA; CDR2 reads FQGTGA. This CDR3 spans 17 amino acids. V lost 5 bases and J lost 5; bases outside the gene matches: 7. CDR3 sequence reads: CASSGRTSGRADNEQFF. CDR3 bases: TGTGCCAGCAGCGGAAGGACTAGCGGGAGGGCTGACAATGAGCAGTTCTTC.

This clone was observed a single time. The chain combines TRBV9 with TRBJ2-2, with 10 bases aligning to TRBD2. Germline V gene lookup returns CDR1 SGDLS and CDR2 YYNGEE. The CDR3 spans 15 residues. The V and J ends lost 2 bases and 4 bases, in that order; junction bases with no gene match: 2. The CDR3 coding sequence is TGTGCCAGCAGCGTTAGCGGGGGGTTCACCGGGGAGCTGTTTTTT. It specifies CASSVSGGFTGELFF.

This clone was picked up one time. The rearrangement uses TRBV9 and TRBJ2-7, with 9 bases lining up with TRBD1. V dropped 3 bases and J dropped 4; count of bases not matched to a gene: 2. The CDR3 consists of 13 residues. From germline, CDR1 is SGDLS and CDR2 YYNGEE. CDR3 coding DNA: TGTGCCAGCAGCGGGGACAGGGAGTACGAGCAGTACTTC. It codes for CASSGDREYEQYF.

The chain employs TRBV2 and TRBJ1-3, with no clear D. Trimming took off 8 bases at V and 3 bases at J, with 8 bases between the two ends. In germline, CDR1 is SNHLY, CDR2 FYNNEI. The CDR3 contains 12 residues. Here the CDR3 reads CASGHLGNTIYF. In DNA form, the CDR3 reads TGTGCCAGCGGCCATCTTGGAAACACCATATATTTT.

The V and J genes are TRBV7-9 and TRBJ2-7; TRBD1 matches 12 bases. Per the germline V gene, CDR1 is SEHNR and CDR2 is FQNEAQ (reference sequence). This CDR3 has 12 residues. The CDR3 DNA reads TGTGCTACGGGACAGGGGGCTTACGAGCAGTACTTC. Its translation is CATGQGAYEQYF.

The J gene is TRBJ2-5, the V gene TRBV6-1, with 10 bases identical to TRBD1. The J call may not be correct, given that the DNA end is closer to TRBJ2-7. This CDR3 is 15 amino acids long. Germline V CDR1 and CDR2: MNHNS, SASEGT. The CDR3 here is CASSEEWTGGNEQYF. CDR3 coding DNA: TGTGCCAGCAGTGAAGAGTGGACAGGGGGAAACGAGCAGTACTTC.

The CDR3 loop is CASSLVPGSKNIQYF. The CDR3 coding sequence is TGTGCCAGCAGCTTGGTGCCGGGGTCAAAAAACATTCAGTACTTC. This chain joins TRBV5-4 and TRBJ2-4; possible D gene TRBD2, 5 bases. This CDR3 has 15 amino acids. Germline CDR1 and CDR2: SGHNT and YYREEE (reference sequence). Trimming took 0 bases from V and 4 from J, leaving 11 bases between them.

The chain employs TRBV15 and TRBJ2-7; 10 nucleotides align to TRBD1. The ends lost 3 bases at V and 7 bases at J; junction bases unmatched: 12. The CDR3 runs to 16 residues. Germline-derived CDR1 and CDR2 are LNHNV and YYDKDF (reference sequence). The CDR3 nucleotides read TGTGCCACCAGCAGCCTAGTCGGGACAGGGGCCAATGAGCAGTACTTC. Translating gives CATSSLVGTGANEQYF.

This sequence joins TRBV5-1 and TRBJ2-7, with D perhaps assigned TRBD1 or TRBD2 (5 bases each). With 4 bases removed from V and 9 bases from J, the gap between germline ends came to 20 bases. This CDR3 contains 14 residues. The germline V gene has CDR1 SGHRS and CDR2 YFSETQ. CDR3 DNA: TGCGCCAGCAGCCTGGGGGAGTTGACCGCGGGGCAGTACTTC. As protein: CASSLGELTAGQYF.

V is TRBV9 and J is TRBJ2-6; D gene unclear. This CDR3 has 15 amino acids. Germline CDR1 SGDLS, CDR2 YYNGEE. V was cut by 0 bases and J by 3 bases, with 7 bases left in between. CDR3 in DNA: TGTGCCAGCAGCGTAGGTCCGGGTGGGGCCAACGTCCTGACTTTC. Translating gives CASSVGPGGANVLTF. Based on the CDR3 plus reference TRBV9 and TRBJ2-6, the full variable domain is DSGVTQTPKHLITATGQRVTLRCSPRSGDLSVYWYQQSLDQGLQFLIQYYNGEERAKGNILERFSAQQFPDLHSELNLSSLELGDSALYFCASSVGPGGANVLTFGAGSRLTVL.

In its sample, this clone was seen a few times. This chain uses TRBV5-1 with TRBJ2-2; D possibly corresponds to TRBD2 (6 bases). The V end was cut by 2 bases, the J end by 3 bases, with 11 bases between. Per the germline V gene, CDR1 is SGHRS and CDR2 is YFSETQ. The length of the CDR3 is 15 residues. Here the CDR3 DNA reads TGCGCCAGCAGCTTAGTAGCGGATGACACCGGGGAGCTGTTTTTT. Translating gives CASSLVADDTGELFF.